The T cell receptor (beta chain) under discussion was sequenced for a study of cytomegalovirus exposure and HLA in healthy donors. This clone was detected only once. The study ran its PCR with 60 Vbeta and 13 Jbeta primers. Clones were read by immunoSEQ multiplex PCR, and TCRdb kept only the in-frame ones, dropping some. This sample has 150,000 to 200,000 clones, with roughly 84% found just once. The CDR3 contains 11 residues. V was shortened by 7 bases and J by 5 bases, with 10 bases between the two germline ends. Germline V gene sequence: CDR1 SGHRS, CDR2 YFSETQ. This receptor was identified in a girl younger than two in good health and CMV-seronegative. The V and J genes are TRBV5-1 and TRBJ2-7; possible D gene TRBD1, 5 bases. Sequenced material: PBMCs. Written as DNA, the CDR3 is TGCGCCAGCGGGCTAGGGGACGAGCAGTACTTC. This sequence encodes CASGLGDEQYF.